A single sample is the source of the 32 T cell receptor beta chains below, sequenced in a study of shared clonotypes between healthy human individuals. Assay: immunoSEQ multiplex PCR; the TCRdb copy retains only in-frame clones and omits some. The data hold some 1.5 million clones, with approximately 98% observed a single time. The specimen was naive CD4+ T cells sorted from blood. Subset: CD45RA+ positively selected. The receptors shown here come from a man aged 25 to 45 in good health.

The chain uses TRBV27 and TRBJ2-3, with D perhaps matching TRBD2 (6 bases). The CDR3 sequence is 15 residues long. CDR1 is MNHEY and CDR2 is SMNVEV in the germline V gene (reference sequence). Trimming cost V 7 bases and J 2 bases, with 16 bases left between them. This CDR3 is CASMSRTTDTDTQYF. CDR3 bases: TGTGCCAGCATGTCGAGGACTACCGACACAGATACGCAGTATTTT.

The chain carries TRBV6-1 and TRBJ2-7; no clear D gene. The ends were cut back, 8 bases at V and 3 bases at J, with 8 bases in the middle. Germline V lookup: CDR1 MNHNS, CDR2 SASEGT. The CDR3 sequence is 11 residues long. The CDR3: CASGQVYEQYF. The CDR3 DNA sequence: TGTGCCAGCGGGCAGGTCTACGAGCAGTACTTC.

The rearrangement joins TRBV30 to TRBJ2-7; possibly TRBD2 for D (5 bases). The CDR3 length is 14 residues. Germline V gene lookup returns CDR1 GTSNPN and CDR2 SVGIG (reference sequence). Trimming left V 0 bases short and J 4 bases short, with 13 bases between. Here the CDR3 reads CAWSVLRTSYEQYF. CDR3 in DNA: TGTGCCTGGAGTGTACTACGAACTAGTTACGAGCAGTACTTC.

The V and J genes are TRBV6-5 and TRBJ2-2; perhaps D is TRBD1 or TRBD2 (5 bases each). Trimming shortened V by 4 bases and J by 3 bases, and 12 bases separated the two germline ends. This CDR3 comprises 15 residues. Germline lookup yields CDR1 MNHEY and CDR2 SVGAGI. The CDR3 DNA reads as TGTGCCAGCAGTTTGGGGCGGGCGGACACCGGGGAGCTGTTTTTT. Translated, it gives CASSLGRADTGELFF.

The chain joins TRBV28 to TRBJ2-3, with TRBD1 as a possible D gene (5 bases). Looked up from germline, CDR1 is MDHEN and CDR2 is SYDVKM. V lost 8 bases and J lost 2, with 11 bases in between. CDR3 size: 13 residues. CDR3 in DNA: TGTGCCAGCTCAGGGATACTCACAGATACGCAGTATTTT. This sequence encodes CASSGILTDTQYF. The complete variable domain, with remaining parts taken from reference TRBV28 and TRBJ2-3, reads DVKVTQSSRYLVKRTGEKVFLECVQDMDHENMFWYRQDPGLGLRLIYFSYDVKMKEKGDIPEGYSVSREKKERFSLILESASTNQTSMYLCASSGILTDTQYFGPGTRLTVL.

This chain links TRBV10-2 with TRBJ2-7; 11 nucleotides match TRBD1. Germline CDR1 is WSHSY and CDR2 is SAAADI. The CDR3 has 15 amino acids. The ends lost 7 bases at V and 4 bases at J; junction bases unmatched: 9. The CDR3 DNA is TGCGCCAGCAAGGCGGGACAGGGGGAAGTGTACGAGCAGTACTTC. It specifies CASKAGQGEVYEQYF.

This chain connects TRBV18 to TRBJ2-7, with 8 bases lining up with TRBD1. This CDR3 comprises 16 residues. Trimming at V came to 0 bases and at J to 2 bases, leaving 6 bases not matched to a gene. Germline V gives CDR1 KGHSH, CDR2 LQKENI. CDR3 residues: CASSPPRQGFAYEQYF. The CDR3 DNA reads as TGTGCCAGCTCACCACCTCGACAGGGGTTCGCCTACGAGCAGTACTTC.

V usage is TRBV7-9 and J usage is TRBJ1-2; D is unclear. The CDR3 runs to 13 residues. The germline V gene has CDR1 SEHNR and CDR2 FQNEAQ (reference sequence). V was pared by 2 bases and J by 4 bases, with 8 bases between. CDR3 residues: CASSLPIGYGYTF. The CDR3 nucleotides are TGTGCCAGCAGCTTACCGATAGGCTATGGCTACACCTTC.

The chain combines TRBV9 with TRBJ1-1; TRBD1 might be the D (5 bases). V was cut by 4 bases and J by 3 bases, with 13 bases left in between. The CDR3 is 14 residues long. From germline, CDR1 is SGDLS and CDR2 YYNGEE. CDR3 amino acids: CASSLLGVDTEAFF. In nucleotides, the CDR3 is TGTGCCAGCAGCCTACTGGGGGTGGACACTGAAGCTTTCTTT.

The genes are TRBV28 and TRBJ1-1, with D possibly TRBD1 on 6 matching bases. Trimming pared 8 bases from V and 0 bases from J, leaving 13 bases between. The CDR3 loop spans 14 amino acids. Germline assignment: CDR1 MDHEN and CDR2 SYDVKM. CDR3 loop: CASAGQGMNTEAFF. The CDR3 DNA sequence: TGTGCCAGCGCAGGCCAGGGGATGAACACTGAAGCTTTCTTT.

The CDR3 protein is CASSFSSSGANVLTF. CDR3 DNA: TGTGCCAGCAGCTTCTCGTCCTCTGGGGCCAACGTCCTGACTTTC. The chain uses TRBV13 and TRBJ2-6; the D is unclear. CDR3 length: 15 residues. V was pared by 3 bases and J by 0 bases, with 6 bases between. Germline CDR1 is PRHDT and CDR2 is FYEKMQ (reference sequence). Together with reference TRBV13 and TRBJ2-6, the CDR3 gives the full variable domain: AAGVIQSPRHLIKEKRETATLKCYPIPRHDTVYWYQQGPGQDPQFLISFYEKMQSDKGSIPDRFSAQQFSDYHSELNMSSLELGDSALYFCASSFSSSGANVLTFGAGSRLTVL.

This chain joins TRBV19 and TRBJ1-4; D unclear. V was shortened by 2 bases and J by 6 bases, with 10 bases between the two germline ends. This CDR3 region has 14 residues. Per germline, CDR1 LNHDA and CDR2 SQIVND (reference sequence). The CDR3 DNA is TGTGCCAGTAGTATACACAGCGTTGATGAAAAACTGTTTTTT. The encoded protein is CASSIHSVDEKLFF. Variable domain in full (rest from reference TRBV19 and TRBJ1-4): DGGITQSPKYLFRKEGQNVTLSCEQNLNHDAMYWYRQDPGQGLRLIYYSQIVNDFQKGDIAEGYSVSREKKESFPLTVTSAQKNPTAFYLCASSIHSVDEKLFFGSGTQLSVL.

The rearrangement uses TRBV10-3 and TRBJ2-5; no firm D call. Trimming shortened V by 6 bases and J by 4 bases, and 15 bases separated the two germline ends. Germline loops: CDR1 ENHRY, CDR2 SYGVKD. This CDR3 contains 14 residues. The CDR3 DNA reads as TGTGCCATCAGAGCTGCAGAGGACGCAGAGACCCAGTACTTC. Translated, it gives CAIRAAEDAETQYF.

The V call is TRBV5-4, the J call TRBJ2-2, with TRBD2 identical over 12 bases. There are 18 residues in the CDR3. Germline assignment: CDR1 SGHNT and CDR2 YYREEE (reference sequence). The junction had 10 bases not matched to a gene; V was cut back by 0 bases and J by 7 bases. DNA for the CDR3: TGTGCCAGCAGCTTGGCTATTTTGACTAGCGGGAGTTTCGGGGAGCTGTTTTTT. Translating gives CASSLAILTSGSFGELFF.

With respect to this clone: Other DNA sequences from this sample encode an identical CDR3 as well. In DNA form, the CDR3 reads TGTGCCAGCAGTTACTCGACAAGCAATCAGCCCCAGCATTTT. The encoded protein is CASSYSTSNQPQHF. J is TRBJ1-5 and V is TRBV6-5, with D unclear. The CDR3 consists of 14 residues. Germline loops: CDR1 MNHEY, CDR2 SVGAGI. V gave up 0 bases and J gave up 1 base, with 4 bases separating them.

A single count supports this clone. This sequence joins TRBV9 and TRBJ2-1; D uncertain. CDR1 is SGDLS and CDR2 is YYNGEE in the germline V gene. The CDR3 totals 16 residues. The V gene lost 0 bases and the J gene lost 4 bases, with 14 bases spanning the gap. This CDR3 is CASSVEVGLSYNEQFF. The CDR3 DNA follows: TGTGCCAGCAGCGTAGAGGTCGGGCTCTCATACAATGAGCAGTTCTTC.

The CDR3 DNA follows: TGTGCCAGCAGCCCCCAGGCGGGGAGGGCTAATGAAAAACTGTTTTTT. It specifies CASSPQAGRANEKLFF. The V call is TRBV28, the J call TRBJ1-4; no firm D call. The CDR3 is 16 amino acids. The V gene lost 6 bases and the J gene lost 3 bases, with 17 bases spanning the gap. Germline CDR1 reads MDHEN; CDR2 reads SYDVKM.

The rearrangement links TRBV6-5 to TRBJ2-5; D is unresolved. V lost 2 bases to trimming and J lost 9 bases, with 13 bases between them. The CDR3 has 13 residues. CDR1 is MNHEY and CDR2 is SVGAGI in the germline V gene. The CDR3 loop is CASSYTPTSAQYF. DNA of the CDR3: TGTGCCAGCAGTTACACGCCGACTTCGGCCCAGTACTTC.

The chain employs TRBV6-5 and TRBJ2-3; 7 bases match TRBD2. The CDR3 contains 15 residues. The V and J ends lost 4 bases and 0 bases, in that order; junction bases with no gene match: 4. CDR1 and CDR2 from the germline V gene are MNHEY and SVGAGI. The CDR3 spells CASSLTSASTDTQYF. DNA for the CDR3: TGTGCCAGCAGTTTAACTAGCGCTAGCACAGATACGCAGTATTTT.

The chain links TRBV28 to TRBJ2-1, with 7 bases that match TRBD1. CDR3 length: 15 amino acids. Germline V CDR1 and CDR2: MDHEN, SYDVKM. The V gene end was trimmed by 1 base and the J gene end by 6 bases; junction bases not matched to a gene: 6. CDR3 sequence: CASSLLGGAFNEQFF. CDR3 coding DNA: TGTGCCAGCAGTTTATTAGGGGGCGCATTCAATGAGCAGTTCTTC.

The V call is TRBV11-2, the J call TRBJ1-2, with unresolved D. The CDR3 has 14 amino acids. Per the germline V gene, CDR1 is SGHAT and CDR2 is FQNNGV. The ends were cut back, 2 bases at V and 6 bases at J, with 13 bases in the middle. Written as DNA, the CDR3 is TGTGCCAGCAGCTTAATTTCCAGGACCAATGGCTACACCTTC. This encodes CASSLISRTNGYTF.

The rearrangement links TRBV5-1 to TRBJ1-5; a weak D match, TRBD1 (6 bases). The V end was cut by 0 bases, the J end by 7 bases, with 14 bases between. Germline V gene lookup returns CDR1 SGHRS and CDR2 YFSETQ. The CDR3 runs to 15 residues. CDR3 nucleotide sequence: TGCGCCAGCAGCTTGGAAGGGGGAGGAAGGCAGCCCCAGCATTTT. Translating it yields CASSLEGGGRQPQHF.

V is TRBV18 and J is TRBJ2-6; D remains ambiguous. Germline V gene data show CDR1 as KGHSH and CDR2 as LQKENI. The CDR3 sequence is 16 residues long. V was trimmed by 3 bases and J by 0 bases, leaving 9 bases between them. CDR3: CASSPWTDSGANVLTF. CDR3 bases: TGTGCCAGCTCACCGTGGACGGACTCTGGGGCCAACGTCCTGACTTTC.

The CDR3 DNA sequence: TGTGCCAGCAGCGGCGGATCAGGGGTCGGGACAGATACGCAGTATTTT. Protein: CASSGGSGVGTDTQYF. The V and J genes are TRBV7-3 and TRBJ2-3; D possibly corresponds to TRBD1 (6 bases). In germline, CDR1 is SGHTA, CDR2 FQGTGA. The CDR3 totals 16 residues. V lost 5 bases and J 3 bases, leaving 18 bases between the germline ends.

J is TRBJ2-3 and V is TRBV5-4, with 10 bases fitting TRBD2. The CDR3 has 15 residues. Germline V gene data show CDR1 as SGHNT and CDR2 as YYREEE (reference sequence). The ends lost 3 bases at V and 2 bases at J; junction bases unmatched: 3. As DNA, the CDR3 is TGTGCCAGCAGCTGGACTAGCGGAGTCACAGATACGCAGTATTTT. It translates to CASSWTSGVTDTQYF.

Details on this clone: Other DNA sequences within the sample encode an identical CDR3. This rearrangement joins TRBV7-9 to TRBJ2-3, with D uncertain. The germline CDR1 and CDR2 sequences are SEHNR and FQNEAQ (reference sequence). CDR3 length equals 14 residues. V lost 1 base, J lost 0 bases, and 5 bases lay in between. The CDR3 sequence is CASSLDTSTDTQYF. Written as DNA, the CDR3 is TGTGCCAGCAGCTTAGACACGAGCACAGATACGCAGTATTTT.

The V gene is TRBV6-5, the J gene TRBJ2-2, with D unresolved. Trimming pared 5 bases from V and 1 base from J, leaving 11 bases between. Germline-derived CDR1 and CDR2 are MNHEY and SVGAGI. The CDR3 is 15 residues long. CDR3 coding DNA: TGTGCCAGCAGTGCCCAAATAGTGAACACCGGGGAGCTGTTTTTT. This sequence encodes CASSAQIVNTGELFF.

The CDR3: CAWSADGFYGYTF. The CDR3 DNA follows: TGTGCCTGGAGTGCCGACGGGTTCTATGGCTACACCTTC. The rearrangement uses TRBV30 and TRBJ1-2, with no clear D. V lost 1 base and J 4 bases, leaving 10 bases between the germline ends. Looked up from germline, CDR1 is GTSNPN and CDR2 is SVGIG (reference sequence). The CDR3 has 13 amino acids.

This chain joins TRBV29-1 and TRBJ1-2; D unresolved. Trimming took 2 bases from V and 8 from J, leaving 9 bases between them. This CDR3 spans 11 amino acids. Germline CDR1 SQVTM, CDR2 ANQGSEA. The CDR3 here is CSVERGSGYTF. The CDR3 bases are TGCAGCGTTGAACGGGGTTCGGGCTACACCTTC.

The J gene is TRBJ2-7, the V gene TRBV25-1, with 11 bases identical to TRBD2. Trimming at V came to 6 bases and at J to 6 bases, leaving 10 bases not matched to a gene. The CDR3 covers 15 residues. Per the germline V gene, CDR1 is MGHDK and CDR2 is SYGVNS. The CDR3 region has the DNA TGTGCCAGCAGCGAGGGACTAGCGGACCCCTCCGAGCAGTACTTC. Translation: CASSEGLADPSEQYF.

This clone appeared a few times. V gene TRBV5-1 combines with J gene TRBJ1-3, with TRBD1 identical over 7 bases. Germline CDR1 and CDR2: SGHRS and YFSETQ. V trimming: 4 bases; J trimming: 1 base; junction bases outside the gene matches: 5. The CDR3 consists of 15 residues. The CDR3 protein is CASSPDRKSGNTIYF. CDR3 coding DNA: TGCGCCAGCAGCCCGGACAGGAAGTCTGGAAACACCATATATTTT.

V usage is TRBV28 and J usage is TRBJ1-2, with a weak D call TRBD1 (5 bases). The V gene's germline CDR1 is MDHEN and CDR2 SYDVKM. Trimming removed 7 bases from V and 7 bases from J, with 22 bases in between. This CDR3 has 15 residues. The DNA for the CDR3 is TGTGCCAGCATCCTGGGGCAGGGAAGCTTTGGTGGCTACACCTTC. Its translation: CASILGQGSFGGYTF.